The rows below give T cell receptor beta chains drawn from one sample of a study of T cells after yellow fever vaccination. TCRdb reprocessed the 5' RACE reads via MiXCR and lists one record per CDR3 protein. The sample comprises approximately 450,000 distinct CDR3 sequences, around 20% of which are singletons, and roughly a sixth rests with the top ten. The sample consisted of PBMCs, taken before the yellow fever booster vaccination. The receptors originated from a man aged 18 to 29 who received the YFV17D yellow fever vaccine. Both conserved end residues are part of each CDR3. D genes are given only for firm matches. Expanded clones are given a class, and other clones once, few, many or no size at all.

size: NA
V: TRBV20-1
D: NA
J: TRBJ1-4
CDR3: CSARSGAREKLFF
DNA: TGCAGTGCTAGATCAGGGGCAAGAGAAAAACTGTTTTTT

size: NA
V: TRBV14
D: NA
J: TRBJ1-2
CDR3: CASSQLRQGYGYTF
DNA: TGTGCCAGCAGCCAGCTAAGGCAGGGATATGGCTACACCTTC

size: few
V: TRBV20-1
D: NA
J: TRBJ2-5
CDR3: CSARTLSQETQYF
DNA: TGCAGTGCCCGGACACTTAGCCAAGAGACCCAGTACTTC

size: few
V: TRBV5-1
D: TRBD1
J: TRBJ1-1
CDR3: CASSVTGMGSRTEAFF
DNA: TGCGCCAGCAGCGTGACAGGGATGGGGTCGAGGACTGAAGCTTTCTTT

size: many
V: TRBV7-2
D: NA
J: TRBJ2-3
CDR3: CASSLASSTDTQYF
DNA: TGTGCCAGCAGTCTAGCGTCTAGCACAGATACGCAGTATTTT

size: few
V: TRBV20-1
D: TRBD2
J: TRBJ2-5
CDR3: CSARPSGGQETQYF
DNA: TGCAGTGCCCGCCCTAGCGGGGGGCAAGAGACCCAGTACTTC

size: NA
V: TRBV6-5
D: NA
J: TRBJ1-6
CDR3: CASTSERRNSPLHF
DNA: TGTGCCAGCACCTCGGAGAGGCGAAATTCACCCCTCCACTTT

size: few
V: TRBV29-1
D: NA
J: TRBJ1-2
CDR3: CSVESNQVYGYTF
DNA: TGCAGCGTTGAATCAAATCAGGTCTATGGCTACACCTTC

size: few
V: TRBV9
D: TRBD2
J: TRBJ2-1
CDR3: CASSKGTSARNEQFF
DNA: TGTGCCAGCAGCAAAGGGACTAGCGCGCGAAATGAGCAGTTCTTC

size: few
V: TRBV7-2
D: TRBD1
J: TRBJ1-3
CDR3: CASSPDWDRTIYF
DNA: TGTGCCAGCAGCCCTGACTGGGACAGGACCATATATTTT

size: NA
V: TRBV12-5
D: TRBD2
J: TRBJ2-1
CDR3: CASGLSGGREQFF
DNA: TGTGCTAGTGGTTTGTCGGGGGGTCGTGAGCAGTTCTTC

size: NA
V: TRBV27
D: NA
J: TRBJ1-4
CDR3: CASSLNRDNEKLFF
DNA: TGTGCCAGCAGTTTAAACAGGGATAATGAAAAACTGTTTTTT

size: NA
V: TRBV21-1
D: NA
J: TRBJ2-7
CDR3: CASSSSGGLRGF
DNA: TGTGCCAGCAGCAGCTCAGGGGGCCTGCGAGGCTTC

size: NA
V: TRBV7-9
D: NA
J: TRBJ1-2
CDR3: CASSLDGTRDFGYTF
DNA: TGTGCCAGCAGCTTAGACGGGACTCGGGACTTTGGCTACACCTTC

size: few
V: TRBV9
D: NA
J: TRBJ2-5
CDR3: CASSAQSGDQETQYF
DNA: TGTGCCAGCAGCGCGCAGTCCGGGGACCAAGAGACCCAGTACTTC